The T cell receptor beta chain described here comes from a study of T-cell reconstitution after alpha-beta-depleted transplantation in children. Trimming stripped 3 bases from V and 5 bases from J, with 16 bases between. Germline CDR1 is LNHNV and CDR2 is YYDKDF (reference sequence). CDR3 size: 15 residues. This sample's TCRbeta library carried unique molecular identifier barcodes. TCRdb fed the PCR reads into MiXCR, producing one record per CDR3 protein. There are some 520,000 distinct CDR3 sequences in the sample; approximately 32% occur only once, and approximately 2.3% lies in the top ten. This clonotype occurred a few times.

This specimen was PBMCs from the stem cell graft donor, taken from the stem cell graft. The J gene is TRBJ1-1, the V gene TRBV15; the D gene is possibly TRBD1 (5 bases). The clonotype originates from a human donor who donated a stem cell graft to a child with aplastic anemia. DNA for the CDR3: TGTGCCACCAGCAGGCGGGACCCCCAATGGACTGAAGCTTTCTTT. Translation: CATSRRDPQWTEAFF.